The 15 T cell receptor beta chains listed next were all sequenced from one sample in a study of blood T cell repertoires in COVID-19. Assay used: immunoSEQ multiplex PCR; TCRdb lists only in-frame clones, some missing. This table holds approximately 90,000 clones, about 79% found once. Sequencing was performed on peripheral blood. These receptors were collected from a man aged 55 to 70 with acute or convalescent COVID-19.

This clone has only a few counts. This chain uses TRBV6-2 or TRBV6-3 with TRBJ1-2; 7 bases fit TRBD1. From germline, CDR1 is MNHEY and CDR2 SVGEGT. Germline trimming cut 6 bases from V and 4 bases from J; bases unmatched to any gene: 5. The CDR3 has 13 amino acids. The CDR3 reads CASSTTGFYGYTF. The DNA for the CDR3 is TGTGCCAGCAGCACGACAGGGTTCTATGGCTACACCTTC.

The chain recombines TRBV6-6 with TRBJ1-5, with a tentative D call TRBD1 (5 bases). Between the trimmed V and J ends, which lost 6 bases and 5 bases, there was a span of 14 bases. The CDR3 is made up of 14 amino acids. Germline loops: CDR1 MNHNY, CDR2 SVGAGI (reference sequence). DNA of the CDR3: TGTGCCAGCAGGGGGGGAGGCCCACATCAGCCCCAGCATTTT. Protein sequence: CASRGGGPHQPQHF.

This clone was observed once. The genes are TRBV19 and TRBJ2-2; D perhaps matches TRBD2 (6 bases). The CDR3 length is 17 residues. CDR1 LNHDA and CDR2 SQIVND come from the germline V gene (reference sequence). Trimming removed 4 bases at V and 4 bases at J, with 19 bases between. The CDR3 sequence is CASSKAGTRRGTGELFF. The CDR3 DNA sequence: TGTGCCAGTAGTAAGGCGGGGACTCGGCGAGGCACCGGGGAGCTGTTTTTT.

The sample holds one count of this clone. The chain is built from TRBV19 and TRBJ1-2; 9 bases map to TRBD1. V shed 7 bases, J shed 0 bases, and the junction held 12 bases outside the gene matches. This CDR3 is 17 amino acids long. Germline CDR1 LNHDA, CDR2 SQIVND (reference sequence). CDR3 sequence (DNA): TGTGCCAGTACCACGGGGACAGGGACTTTCGCTAACTATGGCTACACCTTC. It codes for CASTTGTGTFANYGYTF. The full variable domain, its missing parts supplied by reference TRBV19 and TRBJ1-2, is DGGITQSPKYLFRKEGQNVTLSCEQNLNHDAMYWYRQDPGQGLRLIYYSQIVNDFQKGDIAEGYSVSREKKESFPLTVTSAQKNPTAFYLCASTTGTGTFANYGYTFGSGTRLTVV.

This chain uses TRBV7-6 with TRBJ2-7, with TRBD1 as a possible D gene (5 bases). Germline V lookup: CDR1 SGHVS, CDR2 FNYEAQ. The V end lost 1 base, the J end lost 7 bases, and 17 bases lay between the germline ends. The CDR3 has 15 amino acids. The CDR3 sequence is CASSLGAGFRSEQYF. CDR3 nucleotides: TGTGCCAGCAGCTTAGGGGCAGGGTTTCGTTCGGAGCAGTACTTC.

The gene calls are TRBV28 and TRBJ2-1; tentatively, D is TRBD2 (5 bases). Germline CDR1 reads MDHEN; CDR2 reads SYDVKM. The CDR3 is 14 residues long. The V end lost 6 bases, the J end lost 1 base, and 10 bases lay between the germline ends. CDR3 sequence (DNA): TGTGCCAGCAGGATCCCGGGGTCCTACAATGAGCAGTTCTTC. Residues: CASRIPGSYNEQFF.

This chain uses TRBV28 with TRBJ2-7; TRBD1 matches 10 bases. The CDR3 is 14 amino acids. Trimming took 6 bases from V and 3 from J; bases not matched to a gene: 5. CDR1 and CDR2 (germline): MDHEN, SYDVKM. The CDR3 sequence: CASRDRGRSYEQYF. The CDR3 DNA sequence: TGTGCCAGCAGAGACAGGGGGCGAAGCTACGAGCAGTACTTC.

V usage is TRBV12-3 or TRBV12-4 and J usage is TRBJ2-7; D is perhaps TRBD2 (5 bases). Trimming removed 3 bases from V and 3 bases from J, with 9 bases in between. The CDR3 contains 13 residues. CDR3: CASSFGRGYEQYF. CDR3 DNA: TGTGCCAGCAGTTTTGGGAGAGGCTACGAGCAGTACTTC.

The rearrangement uses TRBV4-3 and TRBJ2-1, with 11 bases matching TRBD2. Per germline, CDR1 LGHNA and CDR2 YSLEER. J gave up 5 bases and V 4 bases, and 7 bases lay outside the gene matches. There are 16 residues in the CDR3. CDR3 sequence (DNA): TGCGCCAGCAGCCGGCAGCTAGCGGGGGGTGACAATGAGCAGTTCTTC. Its translation: CASSRQLAGGDNEQFF.

This chain's CDR3 is CASSDNGGNTEAFF. The CDR3 region has the DNA TGTGCCAGCAGTGATAATGGCGGGAACACTGAAGCTTTCTTT. The chain is built from TRBV6-1 and TRBJ1-1, with no clear D. The length of the CDR3 is 14 residues. Trimming removed 3 bases at V and 1 base at J, with 9 bases between. Germline V gene lookup returns CDR1 MNHNS and CDR2 SASEGT.

V and J are TRBV27 and TRBJ2-2; 7 bases map to TRBD2. The CDR3 has 13 residues. Germline-derived CDR1 and CDR2 are MNHEY and SMNVEV (reference sequence). Trimming removed 3 bases from V and 8 bases from J; junction bases left unmatched: 3. Here the CDR3 DNA reads TGTGCCAGCAGTTTCACTAGCGCGGGGGAGCTGTTTTTT. It codes for CASSFTSAGELFF.

The rearrangement joins TRBV4-1 to TRBJ2-1; 7 nucleotides agree with TRBD1. The CDR3 totals 17 residues. Germline CDR1 and CDR2: MGHRA and YSYEKL. V shed 4 bases, J shed 1 base, and the junction held 10 bases outside the gene matches. The CDR3 loop reads CASSPRGSRGSYNEQFF. For the CDR3, the DNA is TGCGCCAGCAGCCCCAGGGGGAGCCGGGGTTCCTACAATGAGCAGTTCTTC.

V gene TRBV19 combines with J gene TRBJ1-2; 10 bases agree with TRBD1. From germline, CDR1 is LNHDA and CDR2 SQIVND (reference sequence). CDR3 length equals 17 residues. V lost 5 bases to trimming and J lost 3 bases; unmatched junction nucleotides: 12. The CDR3 sequence is CASSSRQGAKGDYGYTF. CDR3 nucleotides: TGTGCCAGTAGTTCCAGACAGGGGGCAAAGGGAGACTATGGCTACACCTTC.

The chain combines TRBV19 with TRBJ2-3, with 8 bases fitting TRBD1. The V gene's germline CDR1 is LNHDA and CDR2 SQIVND (reference sequence). V lost 4 bases to trimming and J lost 2 bases; unmatched junction nucleotides: 14. The length of the CDR3 is 18 residues. The CDR3 DNA follows: TGTGCCAGTAGTAATGATAAAGTGGTGGGACAGGTCACAGATACGCAGTATTTT. This codes for CASSNDKVVGQVTDTQYF.

In its sample, this clone was seen a few times. The CDR3 coding sequence is TGTGCCAGCAGTTTACCGCTGACAGGGACAAGCACAGATACGCAGTATTTT. This encodes CASSLPLTGTSTDTQYF. The chain links TRBV28 to TRBJ2-3, with 7 bases matching TRBD1. The CDR3 has 17 residues. Trimming removed 2 bases from V and 0 bases from J; junction bases left unmatched: 8. In germline, CDR1 is MDHEN, CDR2 SYDVKM.